The clone carrying this TCR beta chain was seen more than once but under ten times. Germline lookup yields CDR1 DFQATT and CDR2 SNEGSKA (reference sequence). Trimming removed 7 bases at V and 0 bases at J, with 13 bases between. This CDR3 has 13 amino acids. This specimen belongs to a study of molecular identifiers for immune sequencing clone quantification. TCRdb re-analysed the PCR reads in MiXCR, keeping a single row per CDR3 protein. The top ten clones hold about 0.71% of a sample with under 350,000 distinct CDR3 sequences, about a quarter of them seen once. J is TRBJ2-7 and V is TRBV20-1, with D possibly TRBD2 on 6 matching bases. What was sequenced was naive CD8+ T cells from blood, with Jurkat cell RNA spiked in. Regarding subset: FACS-sorted CD8+CD4-CCR7+CD45RA+ naive T cells. This TCR was sampled from a human donor in good health. Some libraries in this study had Jurkat cell RNA spiked in. The CDR3 sequence is CSGGAGSSYEQYF. CDR3 nucleotide sequence: TGCAGTGGGGGCGCGGGAAGCTCCTACGAGCAGTACTTC.